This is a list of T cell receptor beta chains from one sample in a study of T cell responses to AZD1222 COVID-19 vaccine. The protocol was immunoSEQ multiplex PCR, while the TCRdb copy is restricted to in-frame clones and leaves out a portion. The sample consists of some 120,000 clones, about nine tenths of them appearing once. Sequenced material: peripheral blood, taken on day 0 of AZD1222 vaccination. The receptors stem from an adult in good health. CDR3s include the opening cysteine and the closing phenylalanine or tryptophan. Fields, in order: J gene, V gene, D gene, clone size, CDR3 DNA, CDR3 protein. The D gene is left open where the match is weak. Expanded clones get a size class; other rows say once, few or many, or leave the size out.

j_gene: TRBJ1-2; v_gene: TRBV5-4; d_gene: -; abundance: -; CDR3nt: TGTGCCAGCAGCTTGGGGGGCGGGTCCGGCTACACCTTC; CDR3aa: CASSLGGGSGYTF
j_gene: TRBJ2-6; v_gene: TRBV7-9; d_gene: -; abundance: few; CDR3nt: TGTGCCAGCAGCTCCACGAGGGAGCTTTCGGGGGCCAACGTCCTGACTTTC; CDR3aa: CASSSTRELSGANVLTF
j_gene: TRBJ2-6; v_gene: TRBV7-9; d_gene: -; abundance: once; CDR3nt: TGTGCCAGCGGGGCAGGTCCTTCCTCTGGGGCCAACGTCCTGACTTTC; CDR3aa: CASGAGPSSGANVLTF
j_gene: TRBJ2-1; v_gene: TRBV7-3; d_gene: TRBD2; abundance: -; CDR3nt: TGTGCCAGCAGCCCCCGGACTAGCCCACCTTACAATGAGCAGTTCTTC; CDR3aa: CASSPRTSPPYNEQFF
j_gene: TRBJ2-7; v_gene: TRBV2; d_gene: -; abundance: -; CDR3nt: TGTGCCAGCAGTGAAGCCCTTTGGCGGGGAAACTACGAGCAGTACTTC; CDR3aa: CASSEALWRGNYEQYF
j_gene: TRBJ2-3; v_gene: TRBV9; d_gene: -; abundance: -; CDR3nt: TGTGCCAGCAACCGAGGGCGGGATCCGGGCACAGATACGCAGTATTTT; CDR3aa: CASNRGRDPGTDTQYF
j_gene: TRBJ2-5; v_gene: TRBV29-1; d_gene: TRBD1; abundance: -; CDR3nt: TGCAGCGTACGACAGGGGAGTGGAGAGACCCAGTACTTC; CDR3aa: CSVRQGSGETQYF
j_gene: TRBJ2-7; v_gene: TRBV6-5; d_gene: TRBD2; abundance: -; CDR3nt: TGTGCCAGCTGGGGACTAGCGGGATCCTACGAGCAGTACTTC; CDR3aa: CASWGLAGSYEQYF
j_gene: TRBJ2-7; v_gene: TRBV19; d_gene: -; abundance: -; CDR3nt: TGTGCCAGCCTTGGTTACGAGCAGTACTTC; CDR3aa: CASLGYEQYF
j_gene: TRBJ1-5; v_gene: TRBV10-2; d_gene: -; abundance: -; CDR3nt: TGCGCCACCAAAAGTACTGTGGGGAGGAATCAGCCCCAGCATTTT; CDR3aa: CATKSTVGRNQPQHF
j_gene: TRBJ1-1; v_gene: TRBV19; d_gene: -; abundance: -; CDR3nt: TGTGCCAGTAGCCTGGGACGCCCAAGTGAAGCTTTCTTT; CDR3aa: CASSLGRPSEAFF
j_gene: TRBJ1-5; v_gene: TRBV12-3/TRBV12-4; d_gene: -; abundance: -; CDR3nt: TGTGCCAGCACCCTTGGGGGGGAGCTCCAGCATTTT; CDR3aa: CASTLGGELQHF
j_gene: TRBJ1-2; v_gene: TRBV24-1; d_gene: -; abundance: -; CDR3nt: TGTGCCACCAGTGATTGGGGGTCCGCAGAAGGGTATGGCTACACCTTC; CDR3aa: CATSDWGSAEGYGYTF
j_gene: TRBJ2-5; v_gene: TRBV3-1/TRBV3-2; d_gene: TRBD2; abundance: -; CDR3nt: TGTGCCAGCAGCGCGACTAGCCGTCAAGAGACCCAGTACTTC; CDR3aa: CASSATSRQETQYF
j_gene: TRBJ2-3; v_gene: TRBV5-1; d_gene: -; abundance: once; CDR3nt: TGCGCCAGCAGTTCAGCCCTTCACACAGATACGCAGTATTTT; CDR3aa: CASSSALHTDTQYF
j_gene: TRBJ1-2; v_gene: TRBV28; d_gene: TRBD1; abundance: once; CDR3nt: TGTGCCACCCGCCCGGGCCAGGGGGTCTATGGCTACACCTTC; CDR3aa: CATRPGQGVYGYTF
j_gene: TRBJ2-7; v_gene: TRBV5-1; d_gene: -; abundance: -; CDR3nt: TGCGCCAGCAGTACGGGCGGGCAAAATCCCTACGAGCAGTACTTC; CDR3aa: CASSTGGQNPYEQYF
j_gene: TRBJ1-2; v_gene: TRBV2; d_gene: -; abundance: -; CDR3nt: TGTGCCAGCAGCCCGGGTAGCTATGGCTACACCTTC; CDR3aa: CASSPGSYGYTF
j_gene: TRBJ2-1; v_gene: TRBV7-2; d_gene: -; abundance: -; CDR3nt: TGTGCCAGCACCCCGGGGGAGGTTGAGCAGTTCTTC; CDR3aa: CASTPGEVEQFF
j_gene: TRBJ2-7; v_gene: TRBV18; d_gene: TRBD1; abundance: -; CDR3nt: TGTGCCAGCTCACCCGGGACAGGGGGCTTAAACGAGCAGTACTTC; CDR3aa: CASSPGTGGLNEQYF
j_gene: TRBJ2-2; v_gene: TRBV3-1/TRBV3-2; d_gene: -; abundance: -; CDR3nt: TGTGCCAGCAGCCAAGGCCGGAGCCCGAACACCGGGGAGCTGTTTTTT; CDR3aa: CASSQGRSPNTGELFF
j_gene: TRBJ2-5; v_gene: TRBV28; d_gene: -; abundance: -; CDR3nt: TGTGCCAGCAGTTTATGGGTGGACAGCCAAGAGACCCAGTACTTC; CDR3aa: CASSLWVDSQETQYF
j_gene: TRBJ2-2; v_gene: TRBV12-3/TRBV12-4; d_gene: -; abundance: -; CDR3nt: TGTGCCAGCAGTTCCACCGGGGAGCTGTTTTTT; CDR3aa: CASSSTGELFF
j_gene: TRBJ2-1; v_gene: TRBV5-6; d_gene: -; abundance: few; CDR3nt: TGTGCCAGCAGCTTTGCGGGGACCGGACAGTTCTTC; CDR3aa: CASSFAGTGQFF
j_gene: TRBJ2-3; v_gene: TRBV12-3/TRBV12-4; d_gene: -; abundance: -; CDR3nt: TGTGCCAGCACCTCGTCGGCCACAGATACGCAGTATTTT; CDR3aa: CASTSSATDTQYF
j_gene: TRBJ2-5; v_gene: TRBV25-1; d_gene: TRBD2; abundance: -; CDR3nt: TGTGCCAGAGGGACTAGCGGGAGAGAGACCCAGTACTTC; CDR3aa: CARGTSGRETQYF
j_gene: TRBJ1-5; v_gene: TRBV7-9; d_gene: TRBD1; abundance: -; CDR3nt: TGTGCCAGCAGTACCTCAGGACAGGGCCTCAATCAGCCCCAGCATTTT; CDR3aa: CASSTSGQGLNQPQHF